A single sample is the source of the 10 T cell receptor beta chains below, sequenced in a study of spatial heterogeneity in lung cancer. As to time point: blood at routine non-recurrence follow-up after resection. Extraction of whole RNA from tumor, nontumor lung or frozen PBMC preceded unsorted sequencing. TCRdb re-analysed the 5' RACE reads in MiXCR, keeping a single row per CDR3 protein. There are roughly 120,000 distinct CDR3 sequences in the sample; more than 9% occur only once, and around 17% lies in the top ten. The sample in question was PBMCs, obtained at follow-up. Every receptor here comes from a male donor with early-stage non-small cell lung cancer.

This clonotype came up a few times. The rearrangement joins TRBV27 to TRBJ1-5, with a weak D call TRBD1 (6 bases). Germline values: CDR1 MNHEY, CDR2 SMNVEV (reference sequence). Trimming left V 3 bases short and J 4 bases short, with 13 bases between. This CDR3 comprises 15 residues. The CDR3 nucleotides read TGTGCCAGCAGTTTTAGGGGGGCGGTTAATCAGCCCCAGCATTTT. As protein: CASSFRGAVNQPQHF.

This clonotype showed up many times. The rearrangement joins TRBV4-3 to TRBJ1-5; D is undetermined. Trimming cost V 0 bases and J 7 bases, with 10 bases left between them. Germline values: CDR1 LGHNA, CDR2 YSLEER. The CDR3 consists of 14 residues. CDR3 protein: CASSQDQKGQPQHF. CDR3 sequence (DNA): TGCGCCAGCAGCCAAGATCAAAAGGGACAGCCCCAGCATTTT.

This clonotype was seen only a few times. The chain links TRBV4-2 to TRBJ1-5; D might be TRBD1 (6 bases). V shed 3 bases and J shed 0 bases, with 12 bases lying between them. Germline CDR1 reads LGHNA; CDR2 reads YNFKEQ. CDR3 length: 16 amino acids. For the CDR3, the DNA is TGTGCCAGCAGCCATGAATCAGGGGTTAGCAATCAGCCCCAGCATTTT. It is translated as CASSHESGVSNQPQHF.

On this clonotype itself: Just one base apart from a much larger clone, this may be a read error. V usage is TRBV27 and J usage is TRBJ2-7; unclear D gene. This CDR3 is 11 amino acids long. CDR1 is MNHEY, CDR2 SMNVEV, per germline (reference sequence). Here the CDR3 DNA reads TGTGCCAGCAAGGGCGCCTACGAGCAGTGCTTC. Its protein product is CASKGAYEQCF.

This clonotype was seen repeatedly, ten times or more. This chain joins TRBV4-1 and TRBJ2-7; 12 bases are a match to TRBD1. CDR1 and CDR2 from the germline V gene are MGHRA and YSYEKL. The length of the CDR3 is 17 residues. Losses at the gene ends were 6 bases for V and 5 bases for J; bases not matched to a gene: 14. The CDR3 is CASRTILGGQGAHEQYF. Here the CDR3 DNA reads TGCGCCAGCAGAACAATTCTGGGGGGACAGGGGGCCCACGAGCAGTACTTC.

A few counts support this clonotype. The rearrangement joins TRBV7-2 to TRBJ2-7; 8 bases fit TRBD1. The V and J ends lost 1 base and 6 bases, in that order; junction bases with no gene match: 5. CDR3 size: 14 residues. Per the germline V gene, CDR1 is SGHTA and CDR2 is FQGNSA. The DNA for the CDR3 is TGTGCCAGCAGCTTAGGACAGGGGATTGGCGAGCAGTACTTC. Its protein product is CASSLGQGIGEQYF.

There are many counts of this clonotype. The chain employs TRBV4-1 and TRBJ1-1; the D is unclear. The CDR3 has 16 residues. The germline V gene encodes CDR1 MGHRA and CDR2 YSYEKL. Trimming shortened V by 1 base and J by 0 bases, and 12 bases separated the two germline ends. As DNA, the CDR3 is TGCGCCAGCAGCCAAGCCATGGTGGGTTTGAACACTGAAGCTTTCTTT. Translated: CASSQAMVGLNTEAFF.

CDR3 in amino acids: CASRPRVGLAGIPEDTQYF. The CDR3, as DNA: TGTGCCAGCAGACCTCGCGTTGGACTAGCGGGAATCCCGGAAGATACGCAGTATTTT. The gene calls are TRBV6-5 and TRBJ2-3; the match to TRBD2 covers 12 bases. CDR1 is MNHEY and CDR2 is SVGAGI in the germline V gene. The CDR3 covers 19 residues. V dropped 6 bases and J dropped 5; count of bases not matched to a gene: 18.

This clonotype was counted between two and nine times. The chain employs TRBV12-3 or TRBV12-4 and TRBJ1-5; no firm D call. V gave up 6 bases and J gave up 9 bases, with 12 bases separating them. This CDR3 is 12 amino acids long. The CDR3 DNA follows: TGTGCCAGCAGACGGGCCCGTGGGCCCCAGCATTTT. This sequence encodes CASRRARGPQHF.

Notes on this clonotype: One junction end does not reproduce the germline sequence, and a read error may be involved. The chain uses TRBV7-7 and TRBJ2-5; D is undetermined. Per germline, CDR1 SSHAT and CDR2 FNYEAQ (reference sequence). CDR3 length: 14 amino acids. CDR3 nucleotide sequence: TGTGCTAGCAGCTTAGGTGGACCGAAAGAGACCCAGTACTTC. Translating it yields CASSLGGPKETQYF.